The 27 T cell receptor beta chains reported below all come from one sample, sequenced in a study of OX40 agonist ivuxolimab in advanced cancers. Using immunoSEQ multiplex PCR, the repertoire was profiled, and TCRdb retains in-frame clones only, with some absent. The table includes tens of thousands of clones, approximately 90% detected once. The material sequenced was CD4+ or CD8+ T cells sorted from blood, taken in a trial of the OX40 agonist ivuxolimab. The receptors shown here come from an adult with an advanced solid tumor such as melanoma, head and neck, liver or kidney cancer.

The J gene is TRBJ2-2, the V gene TRBV10-3; D remains unclear. V was trimmed by 6 bases and J by 4 bases, leaving 6 bases between them. Germline CDR1 ENHRY, CDR2 SYGVKD. The CDR3 spans 12 residues. In nucleotides, the CDR3 is TGTGCCATCAGGAGGAGCACCGGGGAGCTGTTTTTT. Its translation: CAIRRSTGELFF.

The sample holds a few counts of this clone. This chain uses TRBV2 with TRBJ2-1; D is undetermined. Between the trimmed V and J ends, which lost 6 bases and 3 bases, there was a span of 12 bases. CDR1 is SNHLY and CDR2 is FYNNEI in the germline V gene. This CDR3 has 14 residues. The chain's CDR3 is CASRGSVFYNEQFF. The CDR3 DNA reads TGTGCCAGCAGGGGTAGTGTGTTCTACAATGAGCAGTTCTTC.

The V call is TRBV28, the J call TRBJ2-6, with 9 bases matching TRBD1. Germline trimming cut 5 bases from V and 5 bases from J; bases unmatched to any gene: 13. This CDR3 region has 18 residues. Germline V gene data show CDR1 as MDHEN and CDR2 as SYDVKM. The CDR3 region has the DNA TGTGCCAGCAGTCCATCGACAGGGGGATCGCGAAGGGCCAACGTCCTGACTTTC. Its translation is CASSPSTGGSRRANVLTF.

V and J are TRBV5-6 and TRBJ2-1; no clear D. This CDR3 has 14 amino acids. The V end was cut by 4 bases, the J end by 0 bases, with 8 bases between. The V gene's germline CDR1 is SGHDT and CDR2 YYEEEE. The CDR3 here is CASSEAFSYNEQFF. CDR3 bases: TGTGCCAGCAGCGAGGCCTTCTCCTACAATGAGCAGTTCTTC.

V and J are TRBV18 and TRBJ1-4; TRBD1 matches at 7 bases. CDR1 and CDR2 (germline): KGHSH, LQKENI. V shed 2 bases and J 8 bases; nucleotides not matched to a gene: 14. The CDR3 contains 17 residues. The chain's CDR3 is CASSPSRFRDSEEKLFF. In DNA, the CDR3 is TGTGCCAGCTCACCATCACGTTTTAGGGACAGCGAGGAAAAACTGTTTTTT.

The J gene is TRBJ1-1, the V gene TRBV10-2; possibly TRBD1 for D (5 bases). CDR1 and CDR2 (germline): WSHSY, SAAADI. With 4 bases removed from V and 6 bases from J, the gap between germline ends came to 15 bases. This CDR3 has 14 residues. This CDR3 is CASSGQTLIAEAFF. The CDR3, as DNA: TGCGCCAGCAGTGGACAGACCCTGATAGCTGAAGCTTTCTTT.

This chain links TRBV28 with TRBJ2-3; D gene uncertain. The CDR3 extends over 16 amino acids. The germline V gene has CDR1 MDHEN and CDR2 SYDVKM. Between the trimmed V and J ends, which lost 3 bases and 7 bases, there was a span of 20 bases. The CDR3 is CASSFPKSQILYTQYF. CDR3 in DNA: TGTGCCAGCAGTTTCCCCAAATCCCAGATCCTGTATACGCAGTATTTT.

This clone was counted a single time. The rearrangement uses TRBV2 and TRBJ1-2; D perhaps matches TRBD1 (5 bases). Germline CDR1 reads SNHLY; CDR2 reads FYNNEI. V lost 6 bases and J lost 5, with 10 bases in between. CDR3 length equals 12 residues. In DNA, the CDR3 is TGTGCCAGCAGGGGGCAGGGATATGGCTACACCTTC. This codes for CASRGQGYGYTF.

The chain combines TRBV5-1 with TRBJ2-5, with 8 bases aligning to TRBD2. The CDR3 is 15 amino acids. V shed 4 bases, J shed 5 bases, and the junction held 10 bases outside the gene matches. Germline V gene data show CDR1 as SGHRS and CDR2 as YFSETQ. CDR3 in DNA: TGCGCCAGCAGCGCGGGACTAGTAATCGGGGAGACCCAGTACTTC. Translated: CASSAGLVIGETQYF.

The chain employs TRBV10-1 and TRBJ2-2, with D unclear. This CDR3 contains 12 residues. V lost 3 bases and J lost 7, with 6 bases in between. The germline V gene has CDR1 WNHNN and CDR2 SYGVQD (reference sequence). The CDR3 sequence is CASSEYLGELFF. DNA of the CDR3: TGCGCCAGCAGTGAATATCTCGGGGAGCTGTTTTTT.

This clone was observed once. The chain joins TRBV7-6 to TRBJ2-3; 12 nucleotides line up with TRBD2. Looked up from germline, CDR1 is SGHVS and CDR2 is FNYEAQ. The trim removed 5 bases at V and 2 bases at J, leaving 5 bases unmatched. This CDR3 is 16 amino acids long. The CDR3 protein is CASSPLAGGVTDTQYF. The CDR3 nucleotides read TGTGCCAGCAGCCCCCTAGCGGGAGGGGTCACAGATACGCAGTATTTT. Drawing the rest from reference TRBV7-6 and TRBJ2-3, the complete variable domain is GAGVSQSPRYKVTKRGQDVALRCDPISGHVSLYWYRQALGQGPEFLTYFNYEAQQDKSGLPNDRFSAERPEGSISTLTIQRTEQRDSAMYRCASSPLAGGVTDTQYFGPGTRLTVL.

This chain links TRBV19 with TRBJ2-2, with D possibly being TRBD2 (7 bases). Trimming took 5 bases from V and 4 from J, leaving 17 bases between them. The CDR3 loop spans 16 amino acids. Germline-derived CDR1 and CDR2 are LNHDA and SQIVND (reference sequence). CDR3 in amino acids: CASSEGTGGGTGELFF. The CDR3 nucleotides are TGTGCCAGTAGTGAGGGGACGGGGGGCGGCACCGGGGAGCTGTTTTTT.

The chain links TRBV25-1 to TRBJ1-1; a weak D match, TRBD1 (5 bases). The V end lost 10 bases, the J end lost 0 bases, and 18 bases lay between the germline ends. The CDR3 length is 15 residues. In germline, CDR1 is MGHDK, CDR2 SYGVNS. CDR3: CATKRPGVMNTEAFF. CDR3 nucleotide sequence: TGTGCCACCAAAAGGCCGGGGGTAATGAACACTGAAGCTTTCTTT.

The chain recombines TRBV5-1 with TRBJ1-1; TRBD1 matches 8 bases. Germline-derived CDR1 and CDR2 are SGHRS and YFSETQ. The CDR3 consists of 13 residues. The ends lost 4 bases at V and 6 bases at J; junction bases unmatched: 5. The CDR3 loop reads CASSQDRVAEAFF. The CDR3 nucleotides are TGCGCCAGCAGCCAGGACAGGGTTGCTGAAGCTTTCTTT.

The chain joins TRBV5-8 to TRBJ2-3, with TRBD2 matching 7 bases. Germline-derived CDR1 and CDR2 are SGHTS and YDEGEE. Germline trimming cut 9 bases from V and 0 bases from J; bases unmatched to any gene: 10. The CDR3 totals 15 residues. The DNA for the CDR3 is TGTGCCATCCGACTACTAGCGCAAAGCACAGATACGCAGTATTTT. The encoded protein is CAIRLLAQSTDTQYF.

The chain couples TRBV29-1 to TRBJ2-7; D is undetermined. The V gene's germline CDR1 is SQVTM and CDR2 ANQGSEA. Trimming pared 0 bases from V and 0 bases from J, leaving 3 bases between. CDR3 length: 12 residues. The CDR3 reads CSVEDSSYEQYF. The DNA of the CDR3 is TGCAGCGTTGAAGACAGCTCCTACGAGCAGTACTTC.

Only one count was recorded for this clone. CDR3 loop: CAISESSPGLANTGELFF. The CDR3 DNA reads as TGTGCCATCAGTGAGTCCTCGCCAGGTTTAGCGAACACCGGGGAGCTGTTTTTT. The rearrangement joins TRBV10-3 to TRBJ2-2; D remains ambiguous. V shed 0 bases and J shed 0 bases, with 14 bases lying between them. The CDR3 extends over 18 amino acids. Germline V gene data show CDR1 as ENHRY and CDR2 as SYGVKD.

This rearrangement joins TRBV7-2 to TRBJ2-2, with D unresolved. The CDR3 covers 12 residues. Looked up from germline, CDR1 is SGHTA and CDR2 is FQGNSA. With 4 bases removed from V and 5 bases from J, the gap between germline ends came to 5 bases. The CDR3 protein is CASSSITGELFF. The CDR3 DNA follows: TGTGCCAGCAGCTCAATTACCGGGGAGCTGTTTTTT.

This chain uses TRBV2 with TRBJ1-2; D ambiguous. V shed 1 base and J shed 3 bases, with 6 bases lying between them. Germline V gene data show CDR1 as SNHLY and CDR2 as FYNNEI. The CDR3 consists of 13 residues. The CDR3 DNA reads as TGTGCCAGCAGTGAAGATGGGTACTATGGCTACACCTTC. It specifies CASSEDGYYGYTF.

The chain recombines TRBV27 with TRBJ2-7; D is unresolved. The CDR3 is 12 amino acids. V gave up 2 bases and J gave up 5 bases, with 7 bases separating them. The V gene's germline CDR1 is MNHEY and CDR2 SMNVEV (reference sequence). The CDR3 sequence: CASSLRGNEQYF. In nucleotides, the CDR3 is TGTGCCAGCAGTTTAAGAGGTAACGAGCAGTACTTC.

V is TRBV18 and J is TRBJ1-1, with D uncertain. Trimming left V 3 bases short and J 8 bases short, with 10 bases between. The germline CDR1 and CDR2 sequences are KGHSH and LQKENI. This CDR3 is 12 amino acids long. The CDR3 DNA reads as TGTGCCAGCTCACCTCAATCCGACGAAGCTTTCTTT. Translated: CASSPQSDEAFF.

This chain links TRBV5-4 with TRBJ2-1; 13 nucleotides align to TRBD2. This CDR3 is 15 amino acids long. The V gene end was trimmed by 3 bases and the J gene end by 6 bases; junction bases not matched to a gene: 3. The V gene's germline CDR1 is SGHNT and CDR2 YYREEE (reference sequence). CDR3 residues: CASSSGLAGANEQFF. DNA of the CDR3: TGTGCCAGCAGCTCTGGACTAGCGGGAGCCAATGAGCAGTTCTTC.

The chain couples TRBV6-5 to TRBJ1-2; D is possibly TRBD1 (5 bases). The CDR3 spans 15 residues. Trimming pared 2 bases from V and 6 bases from J, leaving 16 bases between. The germline CDR1 and CDR2 sequences are MNHEY and SVGAGI. The CDR3 nucleotides are TGTGCCAGCAGTTACGCCTCTCGGGGGAGGCATGGCTACACCTTC. Its protein product is CASSYASRGRHGYTF.

This chain connects TRBV10-1 to TRBJ2-1; possibly TRBD2 for D (6 bases). Per germline, CDR1 WNHNN and CDR2 SYGVQD (reference sequence). The CDR3 consists of 14 residues. Trimming cost V 3 bases and J 6 bases, with 12 bases left between them. The chain's CDR3 is CASSDMVGGNEQFF. In nucleotides, the CDR3 is TGCGCCAGCAGTGATATGGTCGGGGGCAATGAGCAGTTCTTC.

The J gene is TRBJ2-3, the V gene TRBV19; D is unclear. CDR1 LNHDA and CDR2 SQIVND come from the germline V gene (reference sequence). The CDR3 spans 13 residues. Trimming removed 5 bases from V and 5 bases from J, with 11 bases in between. The CDR3 coding sequence is TGTGCCAGTAGTTCATCGCCGGGAGATACGCAGTATTTT. It yields the protein CASSSSPGDTQYF.

Remarks on this clone: The junction and the germline gene differ at one end; a read error may be behind it. J is TRBJ1-1 and V is TRBV5-1; 9 bases match TRBD1. CDR3 size: 15 residues. Germline loops: CDR1 SGHRS, CDR2 YFSETQ. CDR3 region: CASSPGQGLKTEAFF. The CDR3 DNA sequence: TGCGCCAGCAGCCCGGGACAGGGCTTGAAGACTGAAGCTTTCTTT.

This clone came up once. The V and J genes are TRBV6-5 and TRBJ2-1; the D gene is possibly TRBD1 (6 bases). Deletions cut 8 bases from V and 0 bases from J, with 11 bases between. The CDR3 is 14 amino acids. The V gene's germline CDR1 is MNHEY and CDR2 SVGAGI. The CDR3 nucleotides are TGTGCCAGCCGAGGGGGTTTCTCCTACAATGAGCAGTTCTTC. Amino acid sequence: CASRGGFSYNEQFF.